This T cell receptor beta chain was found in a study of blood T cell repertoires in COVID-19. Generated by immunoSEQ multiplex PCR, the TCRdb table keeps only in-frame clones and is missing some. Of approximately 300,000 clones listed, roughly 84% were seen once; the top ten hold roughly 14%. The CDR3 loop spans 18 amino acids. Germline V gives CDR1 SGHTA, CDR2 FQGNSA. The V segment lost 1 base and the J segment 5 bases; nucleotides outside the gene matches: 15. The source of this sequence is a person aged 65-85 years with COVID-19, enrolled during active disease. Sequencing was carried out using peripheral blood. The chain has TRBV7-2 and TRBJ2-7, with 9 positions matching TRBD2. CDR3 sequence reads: CASSLVAGGRGAFDEQYF. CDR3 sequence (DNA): TGTGCCAGCAGCTTAGTGGCGGGGGGGAGGGGGGCGTTTGACGAGCAGTACTTC. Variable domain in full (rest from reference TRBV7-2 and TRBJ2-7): GAGVSQSPSNKVTEKGKDVELRCDPISGHTALYWYRQSLGQGLEFLIYFQGNSAPDKSGLPSDRFSAERTGGSVSTLTIQRTQQEDSAVYLCASSLVAGGRGAFDEQYFGPGTRLTVT.